The clone carrying this TCR beta chain has a handful of counts. The antigen is unknown. CDR1 is SQVTM and CDR2 is ANQGSEA in the germline V gene. V was clipped by 3 bases and J by 0 bases; unmatched bases: 8. This CDR3 is 16 amino acids long. The data are from a study of CD8 T cells in ankylosing spondylitis. Overall study findings and caveats: Relatively scarce in peripheral blood, disease-linked clones were CD8+.

TCRdb passed the 5' RACE reads through MiXCR, listing each CDR3 protein once. The sample consists of about 160,000 distinct CDR3 sequences, more than 40% of them appearing once. This receptor was obtained from a male donor with ankylosing spondylitis. Specimen: synovial fluid, either unsorted or a sorted T cell fraction (not recorded which). The gene calls are TRBV29-1 and TRBJ2-1; TRBD1 agrees at 7 bases. CDR3 amino acids: CSVDWDSQSSYNEQFF. As DNA, the CDR3 is TGCAGCGTTGATTGGGACAGTCAGAGCTCCTACAATGAGCAGTTCTTC.